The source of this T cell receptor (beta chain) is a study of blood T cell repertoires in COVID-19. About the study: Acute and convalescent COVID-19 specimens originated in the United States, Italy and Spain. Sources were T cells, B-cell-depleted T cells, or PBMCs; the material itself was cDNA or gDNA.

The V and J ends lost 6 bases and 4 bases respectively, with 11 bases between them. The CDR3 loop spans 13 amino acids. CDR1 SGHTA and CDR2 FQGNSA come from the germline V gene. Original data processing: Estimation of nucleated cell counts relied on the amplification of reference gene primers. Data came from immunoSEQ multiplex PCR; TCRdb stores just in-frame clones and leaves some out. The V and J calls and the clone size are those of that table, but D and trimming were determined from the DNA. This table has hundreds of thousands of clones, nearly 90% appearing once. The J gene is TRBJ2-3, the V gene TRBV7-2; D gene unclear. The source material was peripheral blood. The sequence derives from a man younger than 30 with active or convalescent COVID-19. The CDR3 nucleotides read TGTGCCAGCAGTCCTATAGTCCCAGATACGCAGTATTTT. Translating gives CASSPIVPDTQYF.